The 9 T cell receptor beta chains reported below all come from one sample, sequenced in a study of CXCR3-negative and CXCR3-positive naive CD8 T cells. UMI labels and 5' RACE were used to prepare the TRB cDNA libraries. For each CDR3 protein, TCRdb gives one entry from its re-call of the 5' RACE reads, without DNA. With 70,000 to 100,000 distinct CDR3 sequences in the sample, the ten largest clones hold 1.1%. Sequencing was done on a sample of naive CXCR3- CD8+ T cells from blood. The sample's subset: CD45RO-CCR7+CD27+CD95- naive CD8+ T cells lacking CXCR3 (TNR3-). The receptors shown here come from a human donor in good health. Some clones in this sample may be carry-over from other donors' samples.

J is TRBJ2-7 and V is TRBV9. Germline V gene data show CDR1 as SGDLS and CDR2 as YYNGEE. The CDR3 runs to 15 residues. Here the CDR3 reads CASSPNGVKPYEQYF.

CDR3 protein: CSARASAGFDLYEQYF. The chain links TRBV20-1 to TRBJ2-7. The CDR3 has 16 amino acids. CDR1 is DFQATT, CDR2 SNEGSKA, per germline (reference sequence).

The V call is TRBV4-3, the J call TRBJ2-7; TCRdb lists TRBD1, though no DNA is available to test this call. This CDR3 region has 16 residues. CDR1 and CDR2 from the germline V gene are LGHNA and YSLEER. CDR3 region: CASSQDAGPSSYEQYF.

The chain combines TRBV7-9 with TRBJ2-2; the D gene TCRdb calls, TRBD1, cannot be checked with no DNA. The CDR3 runs 14 residues. The germline V gene encodes CDR1 SEHNR and CDR2 FQNEAQ (reference sequence). The CDR3 reads CASTPRADTGELFF.

The chain combines TRBV29-1 with TRBJ2-3; TCRdb reports TRBD2, a call that lacks DNA to check it against. The CDR3 length is 15 residues. In germline, CDR1 is SQVTM, CDR2 ANQGSEA. The CDR3 loop reads CSVTPAGVSTDTQYF.

V gene TRBV9 combines with J gene TRBJ1-1. The CDR3 has 12 residues. Per the germline V gene, CDR1 is SGDLS and CDR2 is YYNGEE. The chain's CDR3 is CASSVAGTEAFF.

The chain recombines TRBV7-9 with TRBJ2-1; TCRdb proposes TRBD1, but this gene call is untestable without DNA. The CDR3 spans 18 residues. Germline assignment: CDR1 SEHNR and CDR2 FQNEAQ (reference sequence). The CDR3 loop is CASSLEVRGLSSYNEQFF.

V is TRBV7-2 and J is TRBJ2-7. CDR1 and CDR2 (germline): SGHTA, FQGNSA. This CDR3 region has 14 residues. CDR3 residues: CASSLGLAAFEQYF.

The chain employs TRBV15 and TRBJ2-5; TCRdb calls TRBD2, which cannot be checked without DNA. CDR3 size: 17 residues. Germline assignment: CDR1 LNHNV and CDR2 YYDKDF (reference sequence). The CDR3 here is CATSGGLAGGPEETQYF.